This TCR beta chain appears in the sequencing data of a study of blood T cells in healthy people across ages. Notes on the study in general: Diversity estimates drawn from one million T cells were deemed underestimates.

This clonotype appeared a single time. What it binds is unknown. A second roughly 6 to 11 cycle PCR used barcoded and J-beta primers. TCRdb independently ran MiXCR on the 5' RACE reads; one entry per CDR3 protein. The sample comprises about 1,400,000 distinct CDR3 sequences, 55% to 75% of which are singletons, and 6.5% to 8.5% rests with the top ten. The CDR3 totals 16 residues. Germline CDR1 is DFQATT and CDR2 is SNEGSKA (reference sequence). The ends lost 2 bases at V and 3 bases at J; junction bases unmatched: 7. This TCR was recovered from a man between 18 and 35 years old in good health. The sequencing input was blood. The rearrangement links TRBV20-1 to TRBJ2-7; 13 bases align to TRBD2. CDR3 bases: TGCAGTGCTAGACCGACCGGGACTAGCGGGGACTACGAGCAGTACTTC. Translated: CSARPTGTSGDYEQYF.